This T cell receptor beta chain is from a study of T cell repertoires in cytomegalovirus infection. Overall study: Recently described HLA-C-restricted plus well-studied HLA-B-restricted CMV epitopes were used. The study's findings and limits: The ex vivo response was dominated by HLA-C-restricted CMV-specific TCR beta clonotypes.

This clonotype was observed a few times. What it binds is unknown. Using its own MiXCR run on the reads, TCRdb lists one record per CDR3 protein. This table has a few hundred thousand distinct CDR3 sequences, roughly 25% appearing once. This CDR3 has 16 amino acids. Germline loops: CDR1 MNHEY, CDR2 SVGEGT. J lost 7 bases, V lost 2 bases, and 7 bases had no gene match. This receptor was taken from a human donor in good health (CMV status not recorded). Some clones in this sample may be carry-over from other donors' samples. V is TRBV6-2 or TRBV6-3 and J is TRBJ2-1, with TRBD2 matching 11 bases. The sample consisted of cultured PBMCs, taken from culture after CMV antigen stimulation. For the CDR3, the DNA is TGTGCCAGCAGTTACAGTTTGTCTAGCGGGAGGAATGAGCAGTTCTTC. Its translation is CASSYSLSSGRNEQFF.